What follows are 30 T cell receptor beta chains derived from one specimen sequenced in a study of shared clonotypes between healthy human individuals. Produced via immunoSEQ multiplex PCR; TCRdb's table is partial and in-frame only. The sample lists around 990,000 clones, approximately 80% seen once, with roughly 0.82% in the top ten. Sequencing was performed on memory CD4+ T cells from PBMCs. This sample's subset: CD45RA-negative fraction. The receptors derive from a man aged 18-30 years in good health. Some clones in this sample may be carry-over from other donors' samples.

DNA for the CDR3: TGTGCCAGCAGTGCAGGGAAGTATGGCTACACCTTC. Protein product: CASSAGKYGYTF. The V gene is TRBV6-1, the J gene TRBJ1-2, with D possibly TRBD1 on 5 matching bases. This CDR3 region has 12 residues. The V gene's germline CDR1 is MNHNS and CDR2 SASEGT. V was clipped by 4 bases and J by 5 bases, with 8 bases between them.

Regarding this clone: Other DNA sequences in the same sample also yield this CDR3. The CDR3 coding sequence is TGTGCCAGCAGCCACGCTCTAGCGCCTAGCACAGATACGCAGTATTTT. Protein sequence: CASSHALAPSTDTQYF. The V call is TRBV4-2, the J call TRBJ2-3; D perhaps matches TRBD2 (6 bases). V was cut by 3 bases and J by 0 bases, with 13 bases left in between. CDR1 is LGHNA, CDR2 YNFKEQ, per germline. The CDR3 has 16 residues.

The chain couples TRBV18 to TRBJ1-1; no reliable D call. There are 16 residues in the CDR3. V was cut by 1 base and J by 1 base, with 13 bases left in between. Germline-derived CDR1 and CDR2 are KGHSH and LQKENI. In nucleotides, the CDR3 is TGTGCCAGCTCACCACGGGCGGCAGGACGGAACACTGAAGCTTTCTTT. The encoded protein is CASSPRAAGRNTEAFF.

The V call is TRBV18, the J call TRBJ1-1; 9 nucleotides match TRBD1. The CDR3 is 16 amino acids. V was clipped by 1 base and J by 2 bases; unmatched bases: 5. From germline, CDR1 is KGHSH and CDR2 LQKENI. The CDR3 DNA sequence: TGTGCCAGCTCACCACTCGGGACAGGGACCAACACTGAAGCTTTCTTT. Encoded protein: CASSPLGTGTNTEAFF.

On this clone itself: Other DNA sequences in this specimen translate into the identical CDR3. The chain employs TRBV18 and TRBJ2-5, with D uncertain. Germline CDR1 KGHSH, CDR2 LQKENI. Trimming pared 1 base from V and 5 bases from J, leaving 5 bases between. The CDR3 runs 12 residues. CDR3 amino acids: CASSPQAETQYF. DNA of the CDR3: TGTGCCAGCTCACCACAGGCGGAGACCCAGTACTTC.

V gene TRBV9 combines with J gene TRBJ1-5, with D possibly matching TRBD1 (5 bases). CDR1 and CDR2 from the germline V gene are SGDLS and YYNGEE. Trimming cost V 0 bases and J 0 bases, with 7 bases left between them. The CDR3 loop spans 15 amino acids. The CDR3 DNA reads TGTGCCAGCAGCGTAGGACAGTTTAGCAATCAGCCCCAGCATTTT. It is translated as CASSVGQFSNQPQHF.

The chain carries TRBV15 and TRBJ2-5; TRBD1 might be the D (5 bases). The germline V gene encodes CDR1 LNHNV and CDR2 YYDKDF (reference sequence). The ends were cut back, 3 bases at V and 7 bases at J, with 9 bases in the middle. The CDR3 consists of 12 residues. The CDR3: CATSSAQGTQYF. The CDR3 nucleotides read TGTGCCACCAGCAGTGCTCAGGGGACCCAGTACTTC.

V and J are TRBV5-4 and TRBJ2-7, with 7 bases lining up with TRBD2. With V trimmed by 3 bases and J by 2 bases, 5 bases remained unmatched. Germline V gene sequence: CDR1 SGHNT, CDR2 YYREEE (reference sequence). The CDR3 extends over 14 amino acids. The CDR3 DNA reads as TGTGCCAGCAGCTCGCTAGCGGAGCCCTACGAGCAGTACTTC. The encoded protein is CASSSLAEPYEQYF.

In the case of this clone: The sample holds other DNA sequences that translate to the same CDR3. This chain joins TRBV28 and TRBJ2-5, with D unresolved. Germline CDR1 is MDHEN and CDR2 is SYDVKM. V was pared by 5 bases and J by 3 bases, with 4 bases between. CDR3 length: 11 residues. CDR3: CASSNEETQYF. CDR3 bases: TGTGCCAGCAGTAACGAAGAGACCCAGTACTTC.

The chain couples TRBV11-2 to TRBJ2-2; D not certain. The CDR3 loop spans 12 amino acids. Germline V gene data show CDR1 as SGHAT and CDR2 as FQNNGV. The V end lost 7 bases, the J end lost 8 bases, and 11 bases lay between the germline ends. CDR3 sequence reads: CASTRLGGELFF. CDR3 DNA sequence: TGTGCCAGCACCCGCCTGGGGGGGGAGCTGTTTTTT.

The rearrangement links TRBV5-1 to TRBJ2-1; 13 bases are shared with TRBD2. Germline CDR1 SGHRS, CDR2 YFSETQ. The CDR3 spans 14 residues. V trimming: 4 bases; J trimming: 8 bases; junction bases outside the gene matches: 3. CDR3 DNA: TGCGCCAGCAGCACTAGCGGGAGGGTCGATGAGCAGTTCTTC. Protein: CASSTSGRVDEQFF.

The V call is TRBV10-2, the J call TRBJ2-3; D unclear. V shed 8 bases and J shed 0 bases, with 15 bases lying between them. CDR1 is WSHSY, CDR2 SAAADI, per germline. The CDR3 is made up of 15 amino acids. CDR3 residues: CASRALVRSTDTQYF. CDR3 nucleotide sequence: TGCGCCAGCCGGGCCCTAGTCAGGAGCACAGATACGCAGTATTTT.

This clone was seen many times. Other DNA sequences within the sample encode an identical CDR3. Here the CDR3 DNA reads TGTGCCAGCAGCCCAGGGGGAAATCAGCCCCAGCATTTT. Amino acids: CASSPGGNQPQHF. The gene calls are TRBV28 and TRBJ1-5, with 7 bases lining up with TRBD1. From germline, CDR1 is MDHEN and CDR2 SYDVKM. This CDR3 comprises 13 residues. After removal of 6 bases from V and 4 bases from J, the junction contained 3 bases not matched to a gene.

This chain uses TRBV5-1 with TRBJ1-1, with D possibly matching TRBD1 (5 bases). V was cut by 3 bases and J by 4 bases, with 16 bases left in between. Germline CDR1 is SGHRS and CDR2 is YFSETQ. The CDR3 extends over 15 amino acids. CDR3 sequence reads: CASSSPGTLGTEAFF. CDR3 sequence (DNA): TGCGCCAGCAGCTCCCCCGGGACCCTTGGCACTGAAGCTTTCTTT.

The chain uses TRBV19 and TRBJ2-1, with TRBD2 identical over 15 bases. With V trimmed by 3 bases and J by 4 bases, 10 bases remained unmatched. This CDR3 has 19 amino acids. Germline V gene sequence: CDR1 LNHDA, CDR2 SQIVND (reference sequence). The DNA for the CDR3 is TGTGCCAGTAGTATCTTGGGACTAGCGGGAGGTCTGGGGTACAATGAGCAGTTCTTC. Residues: CASSILGLAGGLGYNEQFF.

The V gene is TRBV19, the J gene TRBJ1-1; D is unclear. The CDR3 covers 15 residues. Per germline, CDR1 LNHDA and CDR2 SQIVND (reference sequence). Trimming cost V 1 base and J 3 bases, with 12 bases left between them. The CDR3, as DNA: TGTGCCAGTAGTATAGCCCCCGAGAGGGACACTGAAGCTTTCTTT. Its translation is CASSIAPERDTEAFF.

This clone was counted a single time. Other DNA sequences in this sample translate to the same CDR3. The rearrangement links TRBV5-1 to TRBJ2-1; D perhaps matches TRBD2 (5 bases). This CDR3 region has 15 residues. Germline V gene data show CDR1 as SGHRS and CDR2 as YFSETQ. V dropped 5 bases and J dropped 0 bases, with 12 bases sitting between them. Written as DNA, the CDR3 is TGCGCCAGCAGTCTGGCGGGCAGCTCCTACAATGAGCAGTTCTTC. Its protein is CASSLAGSSYNEQFF.

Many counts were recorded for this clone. CDR3 in DNA: TGTGCCAGCAGTGAATATCGGACTAGCGGGACTAACTACGAGCAGTACTTC. Translating it yields CASSEYRTSGTNYEQYF. This chain joins TRBV6-1 and TRBJ2-7; TRBD2 matches at 12 bases. In germline, CDR1 is MNHNS, CDR2 SASEGT. The CDR3 covers 17 residues. Trimming cost V 2 bases and J 3 bases; bases outside gene matches: 8.

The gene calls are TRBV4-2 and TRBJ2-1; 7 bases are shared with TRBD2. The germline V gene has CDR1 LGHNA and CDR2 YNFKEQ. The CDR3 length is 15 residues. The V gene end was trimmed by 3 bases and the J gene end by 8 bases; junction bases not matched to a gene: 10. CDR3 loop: CASSQRLAGVDEQFF. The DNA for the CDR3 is TGTGCCAGCAGCCAGCGACTAGCCGGCGTCGATGAGCAGTTCTTC.

The CDR3 loop is CASSVGTGAPNEQYF. In nucleotides, the CDR3 is TGTGCCAGCAGCGTAGGGACAGGGGCTCCAAACGAGCAGTACTTC. The chain recombines TRBV9 with TRBJ2-7, with 9 bases identical to TRBD1. From germline, CDR1 is SGDLS and CDR2 YYNGEE. The CDR3 length is 15 residues. Trimming removed 0 bases from V and 5 bases from J; junction bases left unmatched: 6.

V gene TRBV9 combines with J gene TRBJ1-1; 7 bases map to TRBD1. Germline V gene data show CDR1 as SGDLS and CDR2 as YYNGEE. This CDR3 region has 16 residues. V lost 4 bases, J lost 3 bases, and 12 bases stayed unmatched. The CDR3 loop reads CASSPWTGRGDTEAFF. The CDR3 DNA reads TGTGCCAGCAGCCCTTGGACGGGCAGGGGGGACACTGAAGCTTTCTTT.

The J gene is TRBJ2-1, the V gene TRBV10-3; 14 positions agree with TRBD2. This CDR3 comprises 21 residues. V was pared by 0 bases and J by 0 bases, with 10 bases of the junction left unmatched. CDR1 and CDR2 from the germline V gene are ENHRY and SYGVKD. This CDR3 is CAISESRTSGRQRSSYNEQFF. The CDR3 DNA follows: TGTGCCATCAGTGAGTCACGGACTAGCGGGAGGCAACGGAGCTCCTACAATGAGCAGTTCTTC.

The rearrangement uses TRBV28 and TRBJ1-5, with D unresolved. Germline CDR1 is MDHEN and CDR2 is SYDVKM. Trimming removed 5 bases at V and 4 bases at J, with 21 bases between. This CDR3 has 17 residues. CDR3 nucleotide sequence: TGTGCCAGCAGTGGGAGTGGGTTCGGGTTTTTAAATCAGCCCCAGCATTTT. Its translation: CASSGSGFGFLNQPQHF.

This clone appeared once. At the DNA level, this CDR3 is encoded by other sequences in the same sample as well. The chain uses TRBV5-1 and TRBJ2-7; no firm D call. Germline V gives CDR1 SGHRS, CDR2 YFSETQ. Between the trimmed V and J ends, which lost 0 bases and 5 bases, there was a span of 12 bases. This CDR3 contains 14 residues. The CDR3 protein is CASSLAGTGDEQYF. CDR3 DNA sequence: TGCGCCAGCAGCTTGGCCGGTACTGGAGACGAGCAGTACTTC.

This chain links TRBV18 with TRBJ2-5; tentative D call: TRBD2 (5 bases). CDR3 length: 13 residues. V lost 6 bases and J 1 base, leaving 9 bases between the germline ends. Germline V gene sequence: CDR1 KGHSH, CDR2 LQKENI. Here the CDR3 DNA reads TGTGCCAGCTCTCGGGATCTCCAAGAGACCCAGTACTTC. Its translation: CASSRDLQETQYF.

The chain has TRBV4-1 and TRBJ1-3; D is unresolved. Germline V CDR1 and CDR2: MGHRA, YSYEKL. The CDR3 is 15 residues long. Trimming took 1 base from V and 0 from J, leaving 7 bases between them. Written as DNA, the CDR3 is TGCGCCAGCAGCCAAGGGTTTGGCTCTGGAAACACCATATATTTT. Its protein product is CASSQGFGSGNTIYF.

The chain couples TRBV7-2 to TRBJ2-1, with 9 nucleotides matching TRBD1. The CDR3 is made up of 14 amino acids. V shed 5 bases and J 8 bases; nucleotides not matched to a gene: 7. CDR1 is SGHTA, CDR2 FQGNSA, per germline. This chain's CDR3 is CASSLGQGFDEQFF. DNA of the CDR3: TGTGCCAGCAGCCTCGGACAGGGGTTCGATGAGCAGTTCTTC.

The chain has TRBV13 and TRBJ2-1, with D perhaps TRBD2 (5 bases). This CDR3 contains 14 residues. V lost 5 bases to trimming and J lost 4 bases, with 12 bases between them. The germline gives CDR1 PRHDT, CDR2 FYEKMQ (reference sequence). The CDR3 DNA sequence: TGTGCCAGCAGCACCCGCTCGGGATACAATGAGCAGTTCTTC. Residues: CASSTRSGYNEQFF. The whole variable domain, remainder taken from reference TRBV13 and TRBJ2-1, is AAGVIQSPRHLIKEKRETATLKCYPIPRHDTVYWYQQGPGQDPQFLISFYEKMQSDKGSIPDRFSAQQFSDYHSELNMSSLELGDSALYFCASSTRSGYNEQFFGPGTRLTVL.

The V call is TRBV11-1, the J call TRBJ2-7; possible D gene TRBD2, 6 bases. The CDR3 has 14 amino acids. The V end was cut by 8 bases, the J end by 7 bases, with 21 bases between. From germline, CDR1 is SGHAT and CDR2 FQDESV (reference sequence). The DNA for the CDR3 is TGTGCCAGCCAGGCCTTTAACGGGGGAGTGGAGCAGTACTTC. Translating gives CASQAFNGGVEQYF.

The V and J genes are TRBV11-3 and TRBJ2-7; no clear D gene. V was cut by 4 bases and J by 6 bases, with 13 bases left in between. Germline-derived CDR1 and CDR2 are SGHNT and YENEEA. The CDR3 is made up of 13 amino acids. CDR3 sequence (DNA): TGTGCCAGCAGCTCGTTATCGGGCGGCGAGCAGTACTTC. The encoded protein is CASSSLSGGEQYF.